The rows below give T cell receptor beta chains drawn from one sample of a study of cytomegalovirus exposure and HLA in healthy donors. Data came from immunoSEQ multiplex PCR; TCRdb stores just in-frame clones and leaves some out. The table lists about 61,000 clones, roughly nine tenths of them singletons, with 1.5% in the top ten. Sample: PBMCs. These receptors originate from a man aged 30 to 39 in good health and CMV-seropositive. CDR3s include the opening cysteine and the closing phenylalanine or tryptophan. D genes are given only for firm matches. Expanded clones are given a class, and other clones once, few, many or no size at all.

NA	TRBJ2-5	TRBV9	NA	TGTGCCAGCAGCGTAGACAGAGGGGAGACCCAGTACTTC	CASSVDRGETQYF
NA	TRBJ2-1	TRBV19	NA	TGTGCCAGTAGTCGGAGGTTGAGGGACAATGAGCAGTTCTTC	CASSRRLRDNEQFF
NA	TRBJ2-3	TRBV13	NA	TGTGCCAGCAGCTTAGAGGGACAAGTACCCACAGATACGCAGTATTTT	CASSLEGQVPTDTQYF
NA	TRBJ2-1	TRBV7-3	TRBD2	TGTGCCAGCAGCTCGGGGACTAGCCGTAACAATGAGCAGTTCTTC	CASSSGTSRNNEQFF
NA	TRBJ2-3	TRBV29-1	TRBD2	TGCAGCGTCGAATGGGCTAGCGGGAGGGCGCGCACAGATACGCAGTATTTT	CSVEWASGRARTDTQYF
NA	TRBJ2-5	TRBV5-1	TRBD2	TGCGCCAGCAGCTCCCAGAGCGGGAGGATGGAGACCCAGTACTTC	CASSSQSGRMETQYF
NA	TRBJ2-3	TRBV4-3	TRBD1	TGCGCCAGCAGCCAAGATTTGCCGGGACGGACAGGGGGAGGCACAGATACGCAGTATTTT	CASSQDLPGRTGGGTDTQYF
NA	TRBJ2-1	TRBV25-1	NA	TGTGCCAGCAGTGACGACAGGGAGGCCTACAATGAGCAGTTCTTC	CASSDDREAYNEQFF
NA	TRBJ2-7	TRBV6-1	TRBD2	TGTGCCAGCACCTCAGGGACTAGCGGGAGGCAGCAGTACTTC	CASTSGTSGRQQYF
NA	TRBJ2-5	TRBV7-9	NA	TGTGCCAGCAGCTTAAAGGGGGTCCGACAAGAGACCCAGTACTTC	CASSLKGVRQETQYF
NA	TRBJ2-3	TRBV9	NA	TGTGCCAGCAGCACAGGGACAGATACGCAGTATTTT	CASSTGTDTQYF
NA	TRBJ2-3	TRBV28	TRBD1	TGTGCCAGCAGTCTATCGACAGGGGGCGCAAGAGATACGCAGTATTTT	CASSLSTGGARDTQYF
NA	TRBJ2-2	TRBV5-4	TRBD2	TGTGCCAGCAGCGTAGGTGGAGGGAGGGACACCGGGGAGCTGTTTTTT	CASSVGGGRDTGELFF
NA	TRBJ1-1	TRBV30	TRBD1	TGTGCCTGGAGAAACAGGGGTAGGAACACTGAAGCTTTCTTT	CAWRNRGRNTEAFF
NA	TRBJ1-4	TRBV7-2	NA	TGTGCCAGCACCAGTGCAACTAATGAAAAACTGTTTTTT	CASTSATNEKLFF
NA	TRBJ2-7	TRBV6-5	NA	TGTGCCAGCAGGCGCGCCGGCTACGAGCAGTACTTC	CASRRAGYEQYF
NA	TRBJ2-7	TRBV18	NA	TGTGCCAGCTCAGGGAGCTCCTACGAGCAGTACTTC	CASSGSSYEQYF
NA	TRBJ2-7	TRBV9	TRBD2	TGTGCCAGCAGCGTAGCGGGAGGGCCGGCGGGAGAGCAGTACTTC	CASSVAGGPAGEQYF
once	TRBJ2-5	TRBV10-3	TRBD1	TGTGCCATCAGCGGGACAGTTCAAGAGACCCAGTACTTC	CAISGTVQETQYF